The subject of this entry is one T cell receptor beta chain. Its antigen remains unidentified. No base quality information exists; no much larger clone differs at one position. Libraries were built with multiplex PCR. The data were produced on an Illumina HiSeq 4000. iRepertoire HTBI primers and Arm-PCR amplification of CDR3 regions were used to construct TCR beta libraries. Before sequencing, the PCR products went through gel purification. The published analysis was carried out like this. Gene usage analysis of CDR3 amino acid clonotypes used the 55 to 65 TRBV and more than 13 TRBJ segments found across samples. COPE and FqMerger were used to merge filtered high-quality paired reads into contigs. Contigs were aligned with BLAST to IMGT TRBV, TRBD and TRBJ reference genes, and CDR3 was defined per IMGT. Highly expanded clones were defined as clonotypes with a frequency above 0.1%. Shannon entropy served as the measure of repertoire diversity, while the Gini coefficient captured V-J evenness. A clonotype was considered public if more than one individual shared it. Through fastp at Q25 and MiXCR, TCRdb rebuilt clones from the public reads, retaining in-frame beta chains. Entries that share a CDR3 protein sequence are merged under the most common genes and DNA. V and J calls and clone size were set by TCRdb, not the authors. For this sample there are about 430,000 distinct CDR3 sequences; around 23% appear just once. Of the sample, around an eighth is held by the ten largest clones.

The source of the sample is a study of regulatory T cells in long-lasting Graves disease (dated by TCRdb to the early 2020s). Notes on the research overall: Persistent Graves' disease meant more than 5 years of antithyroid drug treatment with TSH receptor autoantibodies that stayed positive. The study was conducted in China and was registered as a clinical trial. A total of roughly 35 samples underwent TCR sequencing: about 13 from persistent and some 20 from newly diagnosed Graves' disease patients. On average, persistent Graves' disease patients in the clinical cohort had been on antithyroid drugs for approximately ten years. Persistent Graves' disease patients were compared with newly diagnosed Graves' disease patients by peripheral blood TCR sequencing and RNA sequencing. Points the paper makes about the study in general: Persistent patients shared more public clonotypes among themselves (2,741) than newly diagnosed patients did (more than 950). Peripheral blood alone was examined, since thyroid tissue, which constituted the primary lesion, could not be accessed. Persistent Graves' disease patients showed lower TCR Shannon entropy and fewer highly expanded clones than newly diagnosed patients, suggesting clonal expansion. Sequencing and analysis were limited to the TCR beta chain. The authors acknowledged the small sample size as a limitation that may reduce accuracy.

Interpreted using the paper, the time point label stands for: persistent/refractory GD, antithyroid drugs over 5 years with positive TRAb. For both TCR sequencing and RNA sequencing, RNA was extracted from PBMCs using TRIzol. The diagnosis of Graves' disease was made according to American Thyroid Association guidelines. Patients were recruited from an endocrinology department in Xi'an, China. Each patient gave approximately 9 milliliters of peripheral blood, collected in an EDTA anticoagulant tube. Ficoll Paque Plus density gradient separation was used to isolate PBMCs, and no additional T cell sorting was done. An Agilent 2100 Bioanalyzer and agarose gel were used to check RNA quality, while a NanoDrop 2000 measured RNA concentration. This sequence was found in a female donor with Graves disease. This material consisted of peripheral blood mononuclear cells (PBMCs), taken when the disease was refractory, from a patient treated with antithyroid drugs.

The DNA reads as follows: TGTGCCAGCAGCTTGTACTCAGGGTACAATGAGCAGTTCTTC. It is translated as CASSLYSGYNEQFF. The chain employs TRBV7-3 and TRBJ2-1, and the D gene may be TRBD1, 5 bases matching. Based on the germline V gene, the CDR1 and CDR2 sequences are SGHTA and FQGTGA. From the cysteine up to the phenylalanine, the CDR3 has a length of 14 residues. Kept here is only the CDR3 DNA, which spans 42 bases and is read in frame from base 1. The V and J ends are trimmed by 3 bases and 4 bases, leaving 10 bases between them.